The present T cell receptor beta chain was sequenced within a study of PD-L1 blockade in urothelial cancer. Documented time point: pretreatment peripheral blood. Only in-frame clones appear in the TCRdb table, and some are missing; sequencing was by immunoSEQ multiplex PCR. The table lists 85,000 to 90,000 clones, 70% to 90% of them singletons. The CDR3 has 14 amino acids. The rearrangement uses TRBV1 and TRBJ2-3; whether TRBD1, the table's D call, matches the DNA was not checked. TRBV1 is termed a pseudogene. This sample comprised PBMCs, obtained around atezolizumab (anti-PD-L1) treatment. The clonotype originates from a man in his sixties with urothelial cancer. The CDR3 protein is CTSSQGLSTDTQYF. The CDR3 DNA sequence: TGCACCAGCAGCCAAGGGCTCTCAACAGATACGCAGTATTTT.